These 11 T cell receptor beta chains share one sample of origin, sequenced in a study of blood T cell repertoires in COVID-19. Libraries were prepared by immunoSEQ multiplex PCR; TCRdb keeps only in-frame clonotypes and omits some of them. The sample has tens of thousands of clones; around 80% are singletons. Material for sequencing was peripheral blood. The source of these receptors is a man at least 80 years old with active or convalescent COVID-19.

J is TRBJ1-2 and V is TRBV5-8; 8 bases align to TRBD1. The CDR3 loop spans 13 amino acids. CDR1 is SGHTS, CDR2 YDEGEE, per germline. The V gene end was trimmed by 3 bases and the J gene end by 9 bases; junction bases not matched to a gene: 7. This CDR3 reads CASSSDRVHRYTF. For the CDR3, the DNA is TGTGCCAGCAGCTCGGACAGGGTCCATCGCTACACCTTC.

The rearrangement links TRBV2 to TRBJ2-2; D is unclear. Trimming left V 4 bases short and J 2 bases short, with 5 bases between. CDR1 and CDR2 from the germline V gene are SNHLY and FYNNEI. The CDR3 length is 13 residues. CDR3 nucleotide sequence: TGTGCCAGCAGTGCCCCTAACACCGGGGAGCTGTTTTTT. This codes for CASSAPNTGELFF.

The chain links TRBV3-1 (or the pseudogene TRBV3-2) to TRBJ2-1, with 7 bases fitting TRBD2. This CDR3 is built from 16 residues. Unmatched junction bases numbered 12, after V lost 3 bases and J lost 7 bases. Germline V CDR1 and CDR2: LGHDT, YNNKEL (reference sequence). The CDR3 region is CASSHFPSGIRNEQFF. The CDR3 bases are TGTGCCAGCAGCCATTTCCCCAGCGGGATTCGGAATGAGCAGTTCTTC.

This chain joins TRBV5-5 and TRBJ1-2, with unresolved D. The CDR3 is 13 amino acids. V was shortened by 0 bases and J by 5 bases, with 8 bases between the two germline ends. Germline CDR1 is SGHKS and CDR2 is YYEKEE (reference sequence). CDR3 nucleotides: TGTGCCAGCAGCTTGGGGCCGCCGTATGGCTACACCTTC. Encoded protein: CASSLGPPYGYTF.

This clone turned up a few times. This rearrangement joins TRBV20-1 to TRBJ2-7; D is unclear. V lost 6 bases to trimming and J lost 2 bases, with 8 bases between them. This CDR3 comprises 11 residues. Germline values: CDR1 DFQATT, CDR2 SNEGSKA (reference sequence). The CDR3 DNA sequence: TGCAGTGCAACTGGAGCCTACGAGCAGTACTTC. Its protein product is CSATGAYEQYF.

The chain uses TRBV4-3 and TRBJ2-7, with D maybe TRBD1 (5 bases). CDR3 length equals 13 residues. Germline CDR1 and CDR2: LGHNA and YSLEER. Deletions cut 0 bases from V and 6 bases from J, with 9 bases between. The CDR3 DNA follows: TGCGCCAGCAGCCAAGAAGCAGGGTCCGAGCAGTACTTC. Amino acid sequence: CASSQEAGSEQYF.

The chain joins TRBV15 to TRBJ2-3; 8 positions agree with TRBD2. V shed 0 bases and J 4 bases; nucleotides not matched to a gene: 3. Germline values: CDR1 LNHNV, CDR2 YYDKDF (reference sequence). The CDR3 spans 15 residues. The CDR3 loop is CATSRDSRGADTQYF. The CDR3 DNA sequence: TGTGCCACCAGCAGAGATTCGCGGGGGGCAGATACGCAGTATTTT.

This clone was counted a few times. This sequence joins TRBV19 and TRBJ1-6; weak D call: TRBD1 (6 bases). CDR3 size: 17 residues. V gave up 6 bases and J gave up 5 bases, with 20 bases separating them. CDR1 and CDR2 (germline): LNHDA, SQIVND (reference sequence). CDR3 DNA: TGTGCCAGTAGCATCCATGGCAGGGGAAAGGATAATTCACCCCTCCACTTT. Protein product: CASSIHGRGKDNSPLHF. Full variable domain (rest looked up from reference TRBV19 and TRBJ1-6): DGGITQSPKYLFRKEGQNVTLSCEQNLNHDAMYWYRQDPGQGLRLIYYSQIVNDFQKGDIAEGYSVSREKKESFPLTVTSAQKNPTAFYLCASSIHGRGKDNSPLHFGNGTRLTVT.

In the case of this clone: At one boundary the junction diverges from the germline segment, which might be a read error. The gene calls are TRBV28 and TRBJ1-2; 7 bases agree with TRBD1. The CDR3 is 13 residues long. Germline V gives CDR1 MDHEN, CDR2 SYDVKM. CDR3 in amino acids: CAGSPGTDYGYTF. For the CDR3, the DNA is TGTGCCGGCAGCCCCGGGACAGACTATGGCTACACCTTC.

The chain has TRBV3-1 (or the pseudogene TRBV3-2) and TRBJ2-7, with a possible D match to TRBD1 (6 bases). Germline V gene data show CDR1 as LGHDT and CDR2 as YNNKEL (reference sequence). The germline V and J ends were trimmed by 3 bases and 12 bases, with 18 bases remaining between them. The CDR3 covers 13 residues. Here the CDR3 reads CASSHQTGTRPYF. DNA for the CDR3: TGTGCCAGCAGCCATCAGACAGGAACTAGGCCGTACTTC.

The chain couples TRBV5-1 to TRBJ2-2, with a tentative D call TRBD1 (6 bases). The CDR3 runs to 15 residues. V dropped 2 bases and J dropped 6 bases, with 14 bases sitting between them. Germline CDR1 reads SGHRS; CDR2 reads YFSETQ. In nucleotides, the CDR3 is TGCGCCAGCAGCTTACAGGGAAGGGGTTCCGGGGAGCTGTTTTTT. It is translated as CASSLQGRGSGELFF.